This T cell receptor (beta chain) was found in a study of PD-L1 blockade in urothelial cancer. Overall study context: Patients, treated from about 2014 onward, received atezolizumab 1,200 mg intravenously every 3 weeks. Blood drawn 3 weeks (second dose) and 6 weeks after treatment start was analyzed. Prior regimens of chemotherapy numbered 0 to 3 per patient.

Sequenced by immunoSEQ multiplex PCR; TCRdb stores in-frame clones only, minus some. The sample includes 75,000 to 95,000 clones, approximately 90% of them seen just once. Germline CDR1 is MDHEN and CDR2 is SYDVKM. Trimming stripped 1 base from V and 7 bases from J, with 13 bases between. This CDR3 is 15 amino acids long. Time point denoted: peripheral blood 6 weeks after treatment start. All patients handed over anywhere from 1 to 8 samples, pretreatment and on-treatment. Specimen: PBMCs, collected around atezolizumab (anti-PD-L1) treatment. This sequence originates from a woman over 75 with urothelial cancer. The chain links TRBV28 to TRBJ1-4, with no clear D. The CDR3 region has the DNA TGTGCCAGCAGTTTATTAGCCGGGAGCGGTGAAAAACTGTTTTTT. Amino acids: CASSLLAGSGEKLFF. Using reference TRBV28 and TRBJ1-4 for the parts outside the CDR3, the full variable domain is DVKVTQSSRYLVKRTGEKVFLECVQDMDHENMFWYRQDPGLGLRLIYFSYDVKMKEKGDIPEGYSVSREKKERFSLILESASTNQTSMYLCASSLLAGSGEKLFFGSGTQLSVL.